This is a list of T cell receptor beta chains from one sample in a study of blood T cell repertoires in COVID-19. Produced via immunoSEQ multiplex PCR; TCRdb's table is partial and in-frame only. The sample contains 290,000 or so clones, roughly 90% of which appear only once. The sample was PBMCs or T cells enriched from blood (not recorded which). All receptors come from a woman in her twenties or thirties who had recovered from COVID-19. Each CDR3 is given with its conserved first and last residue. Each record gives: V gene, J gene, CDR3 protein.

>TRBV18|TRBJ2-1
CASSTNRGDREQFF
>TRBV5-1|TRBJ1-5
CASSRDSNGPQHF
>TRBV19|TRBJ2-4
CASRGTGPQFIGKNIQYF
>TRBV28|TRBJ2-2
CASSPQRGQGTTHTGELFF
>TRBV5-4|TRBJ2-7
CASSPKLAGPYEQYF
>TRBV9|TRBJ2-3
CASSVAPRLAGGTDTQYF
>TRBV7-3|TRBJ2-7
CASSRDRGWEQYF
>TRBV19|TRBJ2-7
CASSIDGGNEQYF
>TRBV6-1|TRBJ2-7
CASSEYEQTYEQYF
>TRBV7-9|TRBJ1-1
CASSLVSGGYTEAFF
>TRBV27|TRBJ2-7
CASSLLPPYEQYF
>TRBV5-1|TRBJ2-2
CASSLGGQQNTGELFF
>TRBV6-5|TRBJ1-4
CASRLGQTNEKLFF
>TRBV7-2|TRBJ1-2
CASSLYPYGYTF
>TRBV10-3|TRBJ2-1
CAISGQGNEQFF
>TRBV6-2/TRBV6-3|TRBJ2-7
CASSYPTSGNYEQYF
>TRBV9|TRBJ1-3
CASSVAIEGAGNTIYF
>TRBV28|TRBJ1-1
CASSNPGNTEAFF
>TRBV19|TRBJ1-2
CASSIEPAESGTGPYGYTF
>TRBV11-1|TRBJ2-7
CASSEGLPTYEQYF
>TRBV6-5|TRBJ2-7
CASSYRGQTYEQYF
>TRBV11-2|TRBJ1-1
CASSLDIRMNTEAFF
>TRBV5-5|TRBJ2-2
CASSLDPLGNRGYGELFF
>TRBV12-2|TRBJ1-5
CASRSGWGGNQPQHF
>TRBV4-3|TRBJ2-6
CASSQGTGLGVLTF
>TRBV7-9|TRBJ2-3
CASSLRGGASGKADTQYF
>TRBV7-3|TRBJ1-2
CASSFGQGYGYTF
>TRBV4-3|TRBJ1-3
CASSQEGGAGNTIYF
>TRBV27|TRBJ2-3
CASGDLAGNTDTQYF
>TRBV28|TRBJ1-1
CASSPHTLNTEAFF
>TRBV30|TRBJ2-1
CAWSGQYNEQFF
>TRBV3-1/TRBV3-2|TRBJ2-7
CASSPGIPYEQYF
>TRBV7-2|TRBJ2-2
CASSLSFRTAASSTGELFF
>TRBV13|TRBJ2-1
CASGSTEGNEQFF
>TRBV9|TRBJ2-3
CASSASLRGLRAWDTQYF
>TRBV9|TRBJ2-6
CASRGGANVLTF
>TRBV9|TRBJ1-2
CASSEHRGTMDGYTF
>TRBV7-2|TRBJ2-7
CASSPVSYEQYF
>TRBV27|TRBJ2-1
CASSSPREPYNEQFF
>TRBV9|TRBJ2-5
CASSVAQGQETQYF
>TRBV19|TRBJ2-5
CASSIRLWQGDQETQYF
>TRBV29-1|TRBJ1-2
CSVEDWGSRASKGQDSYTF
>TRBV2|TRBJ1-1
CASSVQGKNTEAFF
>TRBV7-2|TRBJ1-2
CASSPQGYGYTF
>TRBV15|TRBJ1-5
CATSREGGQGPQHF
>TRBV27|TRBJ2-7
CASSRARGQVTYEQYF
>TRBV2|TRBJ1-1
CASSGGRMNTEAFF
>TRBV18|TRBJ1-2
CASSTGTGSNGYTF
>TRBV7-6|TRBJ2-7
CASSARQGAAYEQYF
>TRBV19|TRBJ2-7
CASSMQGRSYEQYF
>TRBV27|TRBJ2-1
CEVAGPNKYNEQFF
>TRBV28|TRBJ1-1
CASSFDSLNTEAFF